This T cell receptor beta chain was documented in a study of blood T cell repertoires in COVID-19. Study in general: T cells, B-cell-depleted T cells, or PBMCs provided the cDNA or gDNA that served as material.

In the original workflow: Estimates of nucleated cell counts were drawn from the amplification of reference gene primers. Profiled with immunoSEQ multiplex PCR; TCRdb holds only in-frame clones, not every one. Clone size and the V and J calls come from that table; the DNA yielded D and trimming. The sample lists just over 15,000 clones; about 88% were seen once. Source material: peripheral blood. The receptor was isolated from a man aged 60 to 69 with acute or convalescent COVID-19.

The CDR3: CASSDTSGRGDTQYF. Written as DNA, the CDR3 is TGTGCCAGCAGTGACACTAGCGGGAGAGGGGATACGCAGTATTTT. This chain links TRBV6-4 with TRBJ2-3; TRBD2 matches 11 bases. The CDR3 is made up of 15 amino acids. The junction had 4 bases not matched to a gene; V was cut back by 2 bases and J by 6 bases. CDR1 MRHNA and CDR2 SNTAGT come from the germline V gene.